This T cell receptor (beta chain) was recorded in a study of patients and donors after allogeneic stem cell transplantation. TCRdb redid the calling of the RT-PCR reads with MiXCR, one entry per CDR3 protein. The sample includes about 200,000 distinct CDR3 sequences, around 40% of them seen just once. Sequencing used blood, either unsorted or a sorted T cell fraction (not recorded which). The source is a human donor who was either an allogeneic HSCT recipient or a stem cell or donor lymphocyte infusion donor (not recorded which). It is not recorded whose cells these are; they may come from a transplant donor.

CDR3 coding DNA: TGTGCCAGCAGTCAAGGACAGCTTCAAGAGACCCAGTACTTC. It yields the protein CASSQGQLQETQYF. The chain is built from TRBV6-5 and TRBJ2-5; tentative D call: TRBD1 (6 bases). This CDR3 contains 14 residues. The V gene's germline CDR1 is MNHEY and CDR2 SVGAGI. Trimming left V 5 bases short and J 2 bases short, with 12 bases between.